This TCR beta chain was captured in a study of early stage breast cancer tumors. After removal of 5 bases from V and 4 bases from J, the junction contained 8 bases not matched to a gene. The CDR3 is made up of 15 amino acids. Per germline, CDR1 SEHNR and CDR2 FQNEAQ (reference sequence). Clones were read by immunoSEQ multiplex PCR, and TCRdb kept only the in-frame ones, dropping some. The sample lists some 70,000 clones; 65% to 85% were seen once. This clonotype was obtained from a person between 60 and 69 years old with breast cancer. Specimen: blood. The chain links TRBV7-9 to TRBJ2-1; 7 bases map to TRBD2. The CDR3 bases are TGTGCCAGCAGCCTCATTACTAGCGATTACAATGAGCAGTTCTTC. Protein product: CASSLITSDYNEQFF. The full variable domain, rest sourced from reference TRBV7-9 and TRBJ2-1, is DTGVSQNPRHKITKRGQNVTFRCDPISEHNRLYWYRQTLGQGPEFLTYFQNEAQLEKSRLLSDRFSAERPKGSFSTLEIQRTEQGDSAMYLCASSLITSDYNEQFFGPGTRLTVL.